A single sample is the source of the 8 T cell receptor beta chains below, sequenced in a study of blood T cell repertoires in COVID-19. Profiled with immunoSEQ multiplex PCR; TCRdb holds only in-frame clones, not every one. This sample carries nearly 95,000 clones, roughly 91% of them seen once, and the ten largest clones take 4.5% to 6%. Sequences were obtained from peripheral blood. The receptors derive from a woman older than 75 with acute or convalescent COVID-19.

The chain has TRBV4-3 and TRBJ2-7; 11 bases map to TRBD1. Germline lookup yields CDR1 LGHNA and CDR2 YSLEER. V lost 4 bases to trimming and J lost 2 bases; unmatched junction nucleotides: 1. The CDR3 is made up of 14 amino acids. DNA of the CDR3: TGCGCCAGCAGCCCGGGACAGGGGGCCTACGAGCAGTACTTC. Translating gives CASSPGQGAYEQYF.

This rearrangement joins TRBV2 to TRBJ1-2; D is undetermined. Per the germline V gene, CDR1 is SNHLY and CDR2 is FYNNEI. CDR3 length: 13 amino acids. V shed 4 bases and J shed 6 bases, with 12 bases lying between them. CDR3 region: CASSVQATNGYTF. The CDR3 DNA sequence: TGTGCCAGCAGTGTTCAAGCAACCAATGGCTACACCTTC.

The rearrangement uses TRBV5-1 and TRBJ1-2, with 10 bases aligning to TRBD1. V lost 4 bases, J lost 8 bases, and 5 bases stayed unmatched. This CDR3 has 13 residues. Germline values: CDR1 SGHRS, CDR2 YFSETQ. The CDR3 DNA reads as TGCGCCAGCAGCCCGGACAGGGGGAAAGGCTACACCTTC. It codes for CASSPDRGKGYTF.

V is TRBV6-5 and J is TRBJ2-1, with TRBD2 matching 13 bases. The CDR3 has 15 residues. Germline CDR1 is MNHEY and CDR2 is SVGAGI. V shed 6 bases and J 8 bases; nucleotides not matched to a gene: 7. CDR3 in DNA: TGTGCCAGCAGGAAAACTAGCGGGGGGGCCCATGAGCAGTTCTTC. Protein sequence: CASRKTSGGAHEQFF.

This clone showed up just once. The rearrangement uses TRBV11-2 and TRBJ2-7; perhaps TRBD1 as D (6 bases). The CDR3 is made up of 15 amino acids. The ends were cut back, 0 bases at V and 3 bases at J, with 12 bases in the middle. The germline CDR1 and CDR2 sequences are SGHAT and FQNNGV. CDR3 region: CASSLDGTRSYEQYF. The CDR3 DNA sequence: TGTGCCAGCAGCTTAGATGGGACAAGGAGCTACGAGCAGTACTTC.

V and J are TRBV7-8 and TRBJ2-2; 8 nucleotides align to TRBD2. This CDR3 comprises 18 residues. Germline V gene sequence: CDR1 SGHVS, CDR2 FQNEAQ. V lost 5 bases, J lost 5 bases, and 16 bases stayed unmatched. CDR3 nucleotide sequence: TGTGCCAGCAGCCAGAGACCCCGGGAGGGGGGCCGAACCGGGGAGCTGTTTTTT. This translates into CASSQRPREGGRTGELFF. The entire variable domain, with the rest obtained from reference TRBV7-8 and TRBJ2-2, is as follows: GAGVSQSPRYKVAKRGQDVALRCDPISGHVSLFWYQQALGQGPEFLTYFQNEAQLDKSGLPSDRFFAERPEGSVSTLKIQRTQQEDSAVYLCASSQRPREGGRTGELFFGEGSRLTVL.

The V gene is TRBV9, the J gene TRBJ1-5; 7 bases agree with TRBD1. Per germline, CDR1 SGDLS and CDR2 YYNGEE. CDR3 size: 14 residues. V trimming: 3 bases; J trimming: 5 bases; junction bases outside the gene matches: 5. In DNA, the CDR3 is TGTGCCAGCAGCGCCCGGGACAGAGATCAGCCCCAGCATTTT. Amino acids: CASSARDRDQPQHF.

The rearrangement links TRBV27 to TRBJ1-4; weak D call: TRBD1 (5 bases). CDR3 length: 15 amino acids. Germline V gives CDR1 MNHEY, CDR2 SMNVEV (reference sequence). With 9 bases removed from V and 5 bases from J, the gap between germline ends came to 19 bases. CDR3 loop: CARVPRGKRNEKLFF. The CDR3 DNA is TGTGCCAGGGTTCCTAGGGGCAAGAGAAATGAAAAACTGTTTTTT.